What follows describes a single T cell receptor (beta chain). This clonotype was recorded at least ten times. Its antigen remains unidentified. Per-base quality was not reported, and no clone a single base away is much larger than it. TCRdb lists the instrument as Illumina MiSeq. The raw public data were reprocessed by TCRdb itself: fastp quality trimming at Q25, MiXCR clonotype calling, in-frame beta chains only. Each entry is one CDR3 protein sequence, shown with its most common DNA and genes. This sample is represented by about 3,500 distinct CDR3 sequences; roughly 10% of them were singletons. Of the sample, approximately 5.8% is held by the ten largest clones. This record belongs to a study. From the germline V gene (reference sequence), CDR1 is DFQATT and CDR2 is SNEGSKA. Compared with germline, V lacks 5 bases and J lacks 1 base; bases without a gene match: 6. There are 15 amino acids in the CDR3, from cysteine to phenylalanine inclusive. Only the CDR3 portion is preserved as DNA: 45 bases, with reading frame beginning at the first base.

The chain is encoded by TRBV20-1 joined to TRBJ2-3; 10 central nucleotides agree with TRBD2. This sequence originates from a human donor with rheumatoid arthritis. The sample comprised CD4+ T cells from synovial fluid. At the DNA level, the sequence is TGCAGTGCTCCCCAGGGGACTAGCGGCACAGATACGCAGTATTTT. Its protein is CSAPQGTSGTDTQYF.